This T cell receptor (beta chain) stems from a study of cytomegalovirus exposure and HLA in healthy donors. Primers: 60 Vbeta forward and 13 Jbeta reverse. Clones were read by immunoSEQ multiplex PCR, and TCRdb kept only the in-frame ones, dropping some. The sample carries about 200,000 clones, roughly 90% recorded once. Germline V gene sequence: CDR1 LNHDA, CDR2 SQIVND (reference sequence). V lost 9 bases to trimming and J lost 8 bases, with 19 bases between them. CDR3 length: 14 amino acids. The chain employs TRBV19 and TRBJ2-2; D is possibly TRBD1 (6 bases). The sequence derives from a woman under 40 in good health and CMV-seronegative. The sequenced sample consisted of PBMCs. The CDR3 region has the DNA TGTGCCAGCTCGCCCACAGGGCCTTCTGGGGAGCTGTTTTTT. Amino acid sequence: CASSPTGPSGELFF.